This T cell receptor (beta chain) was sequenced for a study of CD8+CD57+ T cells in acquired aplastic anemia. Comment on this clonotype: The antigen is unknown.

Study-level points and caveats: Between patients and controls, approximately 29 CD8+ CDR3 sequences were found in common.

For CDR3 and TCR beta VDJ profiling, genomic DNA was the template used. TCRdb used MiXCR to reprocess the reads, holding one entry per CDR3 protein. The sample has approximately 130,000 distinct CDR3 sequences; about 40% are singletons. J lost 5 bases, V lost 3 bases, and 10 bases had no gene match. This CDR3 region has 16 residues. The germline gives CDR1 LNHNV, CDR2 YYDKDF (reference sequence). The receptor was derived from a human donor in good health, serving as a control. Material for sequencing was sorted CD4+, CD8+, or CD8+CD57+ T cells (not recorded which) from PBMCs. The rearrangement uses TRBV15 and TRBJ2-5; 9 nucleotides match TRBD1. This CDR3 is CATSSTTGQGGETQYF. As DNA, the CDR3 is TGTGCCACCAGCAGTACCACGGGACAGGGAGGGGAGACCCAGTACTTC. The full variable domain, in which reference TRBV15 and TRBJ2-5 provide the parts outside the CDR3, is DAMVIQNPRYQVTQFGKPVTLSCSQTLNHNVMYWYQQKSSQAPKLLFHYYDKDFNNEADTPDNFQSRRPNTSFCFLDIRSPGLGDTAMYLCATSSTTGQGGETQYFGPGTRLLVL.